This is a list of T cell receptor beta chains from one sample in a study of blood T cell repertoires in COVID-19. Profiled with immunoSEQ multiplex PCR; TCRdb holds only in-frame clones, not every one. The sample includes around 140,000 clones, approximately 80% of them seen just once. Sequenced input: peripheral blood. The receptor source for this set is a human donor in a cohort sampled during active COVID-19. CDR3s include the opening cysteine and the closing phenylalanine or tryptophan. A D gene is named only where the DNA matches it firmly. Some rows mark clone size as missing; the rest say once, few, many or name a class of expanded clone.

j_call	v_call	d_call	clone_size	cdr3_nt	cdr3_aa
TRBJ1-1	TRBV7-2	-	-	TGTGCCAGCAGCCCAAATTACCCGAGCACTGAAGCTTTCTTT	CASSPNYPSTEAFF
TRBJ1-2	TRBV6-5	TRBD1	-	TGTGCCAGCAGCTGGACAGGGGAAAACTATGGCTACACCTTC	CASSWTGENYGYTF
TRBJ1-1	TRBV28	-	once	TGTGCCAGCAGGGGGGGGAGAACGGGGCTGAACACTGAAGCTTTCTTT	CASRGGRTGLNTEAFF
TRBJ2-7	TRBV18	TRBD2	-	TGTGCCAGCTCGGAATCTAGCGGGAGGGTTGGCGAGCAGTACTTC	CASSESSGRVGEQYF
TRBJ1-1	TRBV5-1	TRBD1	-	TGCGCCAGCAGACATATACCGGACAGGGAAGGGGCTGAAGCTTTCTTT	CASRHIPDREGAEAFF
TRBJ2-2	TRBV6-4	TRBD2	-	TGTGCCAGCAGTGGGGAGGGAGGCACCGGGGAGCTGTTTTTT	CASSGEGGTGELFF
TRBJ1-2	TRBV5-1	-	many	TGCGCCAGCAGCGGCGCAAACAGGGCGCAAGCTAACTATGGCTACACCTTC	CASSGANRAQANYGYTF
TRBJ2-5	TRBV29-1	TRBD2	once	TGCAGCGTTGACTCCCCGGGACCCGGGACTAGCGGGAGATCCCCACAAGAGACCCAGTACTTC	CSVDSPGPGTSGRSPQETQYF
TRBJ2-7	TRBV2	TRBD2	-	TGTGCCAGCAAGGGCGAAGCCCTAAAGACTAGCGTAGAGCAGTACTTC	CASKGEALKTSVEQYF
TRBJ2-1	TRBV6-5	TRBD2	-	TGTGCCAGCAGTTACAGGACTAGCGGGAGAAATGAGCAGTTCTTC	CASSYRTSGRNEQFF
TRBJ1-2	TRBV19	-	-	TGTGCCAGTCAAACGGGGGGCTCTGGCTACACCTTC	CASQTGGSGYTF
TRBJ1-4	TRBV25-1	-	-	TGTGCCAGCAGTGACAGGGTTAGGGAAAAACTGTTTTTT	CASSDRVREKLFF
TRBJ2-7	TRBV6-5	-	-	TGTGCCAGCAGTTACGCCCTCGGAGCCTACGAGCAGTACTTC	CASSYALGAYEQYF
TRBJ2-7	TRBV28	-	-	TGTGCCAGCAGTTTATCTCGACATGGCCAATACGAGCAGTACTTC	CASSLSRHGQYEQYF
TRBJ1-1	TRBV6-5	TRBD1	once	TGTGCCAGCAGCCCGACAGGGCGATACACTGAAGCTTTCTTT	CASSPTGRYTEAFF
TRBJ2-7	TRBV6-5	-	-	TGTGCCAGCAGTCCGGGACTCCGAAGCTCCTACGAGCAGTACTTC	CASSPGLRSSYEQYF
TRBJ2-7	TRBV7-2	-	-	TGTGCCAGCAGCTTCTACTACGAGCAGTACTTC	CASSFYYEQYF
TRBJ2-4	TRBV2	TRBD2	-	TGTGCCAGCACGCCGGCGGGAGAGAGGGTAGCCAAAAACATTCAGTACTTC	CASTPAGERVAKNIQYF
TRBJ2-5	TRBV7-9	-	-	TGTGCCAGCACCCCTATTACAGGGACGGAGACCCAGTACTTC	CASTPITGTETQYF
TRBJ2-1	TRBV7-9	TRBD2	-	TGTGCCAGCAGCTCGACGACTAGCGGGAGCTACAATGAGCAGTTCTTC	CASSSTTSGSYNEQFF